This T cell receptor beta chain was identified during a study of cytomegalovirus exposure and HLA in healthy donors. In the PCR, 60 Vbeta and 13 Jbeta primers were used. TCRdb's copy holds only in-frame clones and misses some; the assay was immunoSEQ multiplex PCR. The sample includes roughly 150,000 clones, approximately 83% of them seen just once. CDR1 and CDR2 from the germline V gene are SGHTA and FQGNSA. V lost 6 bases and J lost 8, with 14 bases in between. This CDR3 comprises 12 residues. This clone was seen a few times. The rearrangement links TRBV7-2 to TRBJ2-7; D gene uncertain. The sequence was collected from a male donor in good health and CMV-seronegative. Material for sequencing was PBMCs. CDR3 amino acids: CASSPNSFQQYF. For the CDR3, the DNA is TGTGCCAGCAGTCCAAACAGTTTTCAGCAGTACTTC. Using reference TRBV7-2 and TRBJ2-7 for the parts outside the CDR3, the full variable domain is GAGVSQSPSNKVTEKGKDVELRCDPISGHTALYWYRQSLGQGLEFLIYFQGNSAPDKSGLPSDRFSAERTGGSVSTLTIQRTQQEDSAVYLCASSPNSFQQYFGPGTRLTVT.